The 29 T cell receptor beta chains below come from one sample, sequenced in a study of beta chain features in type 1 diabetes. What was sequenced were expressed TCRB transcripts, since all of the isolated RNA had been reverse transcribed. Some clones are missing from TCRdb's copy, which holds only in-frame ones; the method was immunoSEQ multiplex PCR. Counted here are 65,000 to 85,000 clones, 45% to 50% occurring once; the ten biggest clones make up around 0.72%. Study results and caveats: In all four CD4+ subsets, TCRB CDR3 length was significantly, moderately reduced in type 1 diabetes.

These receptors are not linked to any known antigen. The sequencing input was central memory CD4+ T cells from blood. These receptor sequences come from a man aged 25 to 40 with type 1 diabetes.

The rearrangement links TRBV5-6 to TRBJ2-3; TRBD1 matches at 12 bases. V lost 3 bases, J lost 3 bases, and 8 bases stayed unmatched. CDR1 is SGHDT, CDR2 YYEEEE, per germline. The CDR3 extends over 17 amino acids. The CDR3 region has the DNA TGTGCCAGCAGCTCGTACCGGGACAGGGGGCCGACAGATACGCAGTATTTT. Amino acid sequence: CASSSYRDRGPTDTQYF.

The chain links TRBV30 to TRBJ1-4; D remains ambiguous. The CDR3 has 13 residues. The germline CDR1 and CDR2 sequences are GTSNPN and SVGIG (reference sequence). Trimming removed 2 bases at V and 8 bases at J, with 12 bases between. The CDR3 nucleotides are TGTGCCTGGAGTAAGCAGGTTGGCGAAAAACTGTTTTTT. Translated: CAWSKQVGEKLFF.

The sample holds a few counts of this clone. The chain recombines TRBV29-1 with TRBJ1-4, with D uncertain. The CDR3 extends over 11 amino acids. Trimming removed 4 bases at V and 6 bases at J, with 6 bases between. The germline V gene encodes CDR1 SQVTM and CDR2 ANQGSEA. The CDR3 nucleotides read TGCAGCGTTGTATCGGATGAAAAACTGTTTTTT. Protein product: CSVVSDEKLFF.

The rearrangement joins TRBV19 to TRBJ2-7; no clear D gene. This CDR3 region has 15 residues. Germline V CDR1 and CDR2: LNHDA, SQIVND (reference sequence). V lost 0 bases, J lost 0 bases, and 9 bases lay in between. The CDR3 nucleotides are TGTGCCAGTAGTATAGACGTGAGTAGCTCCTACGAGCAGTACTTC. It yields the protein CASSIDVSSSYEQYF.

J is TRBJ2-3 and V is TRBV2; TRBD2 agrees at 8 bases. Germline loops: CDR1 SNHLY, CDR2 FYNNEI. V was clipped by 4 bases and J by 3 bases; unmatched bases: 6. The CDR3 is made up of 15 amino acids. DNA of the CDR3: TGTGCCAGCAGTGGTTCGCCTAGCGGGACAGATACGCAGTATTTT. Its translation: CASSGSPSGTDTQYF.

A single count supports this clone. The chain recombines TRBV6-6 with TRBJ2-5; 10 bases match TRBD2. CDR3 length equals 14 residues. Trimming removed 5 bases from V and 5 bases from J; junction bases left unmatched: 5. Germline CDR1 reads MNHNY; CDR2 reads SVGAGI (reference sequence). As DNA, the CDR3 is TGTGCCAGCAGTCAGCGGGAGGGAGGGGAGACCCAGTACTTC. It translates to CASSQREGGETQYF.

This clone was counted between two and nine times. V and J are TRBV30 and TRBJ2-7; D uncertain. Germline loops: CDR1 GTSNPN, CDR2 SVGIG (reference sequence). Trimming left V 0 bases short and J 4 bases short, with 7 bases between. This CDR3 has 12 amino acids. CDR3 sequence reads: CAWSVSQYEQYF. In nucleotides, the CDR3 is TGTGCCTGGAGTGTGTCCCAATACGAGCAGTACTTC.

The V and J genes are TRBV15 and TRBJ2-3; D gene unclear. CDR1 and CDR2 (germline): LNHNV, YYDKDF (reference sequence). V lost 5 bases and J 1 base, leaving 16 bases between the germline ends. The CDR3 has 16 amino acids. The CDR3: CATSLTRGAGTDTQYF. The CDR3 DNA is TGTGCCACCAGCCTGACTCGAGGAGCAGGCACAGATACGCAGTATTTT.

This clone was counted a few times. The CDR3 sequence: CASSLEVGRQGGEQYF. For the CDR3, the DNA is TGTGCCAGCAGCTTAGAGGTTGGGAGACAGGGGGGCGAGCAGTACTTC. The chain has TRBV11-2 and TRBJ2-7; 9 bases are a match to TRBD1. The CDR3 spans 16 residues. After removal of 0 bases from V and 6 bases from J, the junction contained 9 bases not matched to a gene. CDR1 is SGHAT, CDR2 FQNNGV, per germline.

The chain employs TRBV4-2 and TRBJ2-2, with unresolved D. Trimming cost V 3 bases and J 7 bases, with 9 bases left between them. Germline assignment: CDR1 LGHNA and CDR2 YNFKEQ. The CDR3 is made up of 13 amino acids. The CDR3 loop reads CASSQELDGELFF. DNA for the CDR3: TGTGCCAGCAGCCAGGAGTTGGACGGGGAGCTGTTTTTT.

This clone was counted a single time. The DNA of the CDR3 is TGTGCCACCAGCATAGGGGGAAGTGGCACTGAAGCTTTCTTT. It specifies CATSIGGSGTEAFF. The rearrangement joins TRBV15 to TRBJ1-1; TRBD1 might be the D (6 bases). Germline V gene data show CDR1 as LNHNV and CDR2 as YYDKDF (reference sequence). The CDR3 is 14 amino acids. The V end lost 4 bases, the J end lost 4 bases, and 13 bases lay between the germline ends.

This rearrangement joins TRBV6-1 to TRBJ1-4; the D is unclear. CDR1 and CDR2 (germline): MNHNS, SASEGT. The CDR3 has 15 amino acids. The V and J ends lost 8 bases and 4 bases respectively, with 17 bases between them. CDR3 DNA sequence: TGTGCCAGCTCGAACCTGGGTGGAGATAATGAAAAACTGTTTTTT. This sequence encodes CASSNLGGDNEKLFF.

The chain carries TRBV5-6 and TRBJ1-2; no clear D. V gave up 0 bases and J gave up 8 bases, with 8 bases separating them. The CDR3 runs to 12 residues. Germline V gene data show CDR1 as SGHDT and CDR2 as YYEEEE. CDR3 nucleotides: TGTGCCAGCAGCTTGGCCGAGGCGGGCTACACCTTC. Protein product: CASSLAEAGYTF.

The J gene is TRBJ2-4, the V gene TRBV11-2; D is perhaps TRBD1 (5 bases). V gave up 1 base and J gave up 2 bases, with 6 bases separating them. The germline CDR1 and CDR2 sequences are SGHAT and FQNNGV. The CDR3 runs 14 residues. The chain's CDR3 is CASSLAGPKNIQYF. The CDR3 region has the DNA TGTGCCAGCAGCTTAGCAGGGCCCAAAAACATTCAGTACTTC.

The count of this clone is one. This chain joins TRBV6-4 and TRBJ1-1; the match to TRBD1 covers 11 bases. V shed 3 bases, J shed 7 bases, and the junction held 7 bases outside the gene matches. CDR1 is MRHNA, CDR2 SNTAGT, per germline. CDR3 length: 15 residues. In DNA form, the CDR3 reads TGTGCCAGCAGTGATGGACAGGGGGCTGCGGATGAAGCTTTCTTT. Its translation is CASSDGQGAADEAFF.

The chain recombines TRBV18 with TRBJ1-5, with D tentatively TRBD1 (5 bases). Germline loops: CDR1 KGHSH, CDR2 LQKENI. The length of the CDR3 is 15 residues. Trimming removed 2 bases at V and 5 bases at J, with 13 bases between. The DNA for the CDR3 is TGTGCCAGCTCACCATCCGGGACTTCGTATCAGCCCCAGCATTTT. Encoded protein: CASSPSGTSYQPQHF.

This clone was seen a few times. The chain carries TRBV5-1 and TRBJ2-3; 7 bases align to TRBD2. V was clipped by 5 bases and J by 4 bases; unmatched bases: 7. The CDR3 is 14 residues long. Germline V CDR1 and CDR2: SGHRS, YFSETQ. CDR3 coding DNA: TGCGCCAGCAGTCTTGGACTAGAGCCAGATACGCAGTATTTT. Translation gives CASSLGLEPDTQYF.

The chain recombines TRBV6-5 with TRBJ2-1, with 9 bases that match TRBD2. Per the germline V gene, CDR1 is MNHEY and CDR2 is SVGAGI. Unmatched junction bases numbered 4, after V lost 9 bases and J lost 7 bases. The CDR3 loop spans 12 amino acids. The CDR3 is CASQTSGNEQFF. CDR3 bases: TGTGCCAGTCAGACTAGCGGAAATGAGCAGTTCTTC.

V gene TRBV7-9 combines with J gene TRBJ1-1; TRBD1 aligns across 8 bases. The V segment lost 5 bases and the J segment 3 bases; nucleotides outside the gene matches: 5. This CDR3 contains 14 residues. The germline V gene encodes CDR1 SEHNR and CDR2 FQNEAQ (reference sequence). CDR3: CASSLRGLDTEAFF. The CDR3 DNA reads TGTGCCAGCAGCCTCAGGGGGCTGGACACTGAAGCTTTCTTT. The variable domain in full, with the rest retrieved from reference TRBV7-9 and TRBJ1-1, is DTGVSQNPRHKITKRGQNVTFRCDPISEHNRLYWYRQTLGQGPEFLTYFQNEAQLEKSRLLSDRFSAERPKGSFSTLEIQRTEQGDSAMYLCASSLRGLDTEAFFGQGTRLTVV.

The chain recombines TRBV5-6 with TRBJ2-5; 14 bases are a match to TRBD2. CDR1 and CDR2 from the germline V gene are SGHDT and YYEEEE. The CDR3 is made up of 17 amino acids. Trimming cost V 4 bases and J 5 bases; bases outside gene matches: 10. CDR3 amino acids: CASSQPGTSGRRETQYF. The CDR3 DNA reads as TGTGCCAGCAGCCAGCCTGGGACTAGCGGGAGAAGGGAGACCCAGTACTTC.

The chain couples TRBV11-2 to TRBJ2-2, with 11 bases aligning to TRBD2. Germline lookup yields CDR1 SGHAT and CDR2 FQNNGV. CDR3 length equals 16 residues. The J segment lost 7 bases and the V segment lost 1 base, leaving 5 bases of the junction unmatched. CDR3 sequence: CASSLGSGRAYGELFF. The CDR3 DNA reads TGTGCCAGCAGCTTAGGTAGCGGGAGGGCCTACGGGGAGCTGTTTTTT.

The chain has TRBV7-9 and TRBJ2-5; 9 positions match TRBD1. The CDR3 is 13 residues long. The trim removed 5 bases at V and 7 bases at J, leaving 5 bases unmatched. Germline values: CDR1 SEHNR, CDR2 FQNEAQ (reference sequence). CDR3 loop: CASSPGQGWTQYF. The CDR3 DNA sequence: TGTGCCAGCAGCCCCGGACAGGGGTGGACCCAGTACTTC.

This clone was found a few times. J is TRBJ1-2 and V is TRBV29-1; tentative D call: TRBD1 (5 bases). V lost 3 bases and J lost 3, with 14 bases in between. Germline CDR1 and CDR2: SQVTM and ANQGSEA. This CDR3 region has 14 residues. This chain's CDR3 is CSVEGLTLHYGYTF. The CDR3 DNA is TGCAGCGTTGAGGGACTGACCCTTCACTATGGCTACACCTTC.

The chain recombines TRBV6-5 with TRBJ2-7; 9 bases match TRBD1. Unmatched junction bases numbered 3, after V lost 0 bases and J lost 3 bases. From germline, CDR1 is MNHEY and CDR2 SVGAGI. The CDR3 spans 15 residues. The CDR3 reads CASSYSGTGLYEQYF. DNA for the CDR3: TGTGCCAGCAGTTACTCCGGGACAGGGCTCTACGAGCAGTACTTC.

The chain couples TRBV11-2 to TRBJ2-4, with D unclear. Germline assignment: CDR1 SGHAT and CDR2 FQNNGV. V was trimmed by 5 bases and J by 2 bases, leaving 10 bases between them. The CDR3 spans 14 residues. This chain's CDR3 is CASSPTTTKNIQYF. The CDR3, as DNA: TGTGCCAGCAGCCCCACTACCACCAAAAACATTCAGTACTTC.

This clone was detected a few times. The rearrangement uses TRBV7-8 and TRBJ2-7; TRBD1 matches 7 bases. CDR1 and CDR2 from the germline V gene are SGHVS and FQNEAQ. The CDR3 is made up of 18 amino acids. The junction had 17 bases not matched to a gene; V was cut back by 5 bases and J by 1 base. The chain's CDR3 is CASSVGPGQNTFSYEQYF. The CDR3 DNA reads TGTGCCAGCAGCGTAGGGCCGGGACAGAATACATTTTCCTACGAGCAGTACTTC.

The chain employs TRBV10-2 and TRBJ2-5, with 8 bases fitting TRBD1. CDR3 size: 17 residues. With 6 bases clipped from V and 2 bases from J, the junction kept 14 bases outside the gene matches. Germline assignment: CDR1 WSHSY and CDR2 SAAADI. The CDR3 bases are TGCGCCAGCAGGAAGGGGAATACAGGGGGGCCTCAAGAGACCCAGTACTTC. Amino acids: CASRKGNTGGPQETQYF.

CDR3 coding DNA: TGCAGCGCAGACGACCCGACAGGCCTTAATGAAAAACTGTTTTTT. Translating gives CSADDPTGLNEKLFF. The rearrangement uses TRBV29-1 and TRBJ1-4; possible D gene TRBD1, 6 bases. CDR1 and CDR2 from the germline V gene are SQVTM and ANQGSEA. V was clipped by 7 bases and J by 4 bases, with 19 bases between them. The CDR3 is 15 amino acids.

The table lists this clone with a few counts. The chain recombines TRBV6-5 with TRBJ1-2; D may be TRBD1 (6 bases). The V gene lost 6 bases and the J gene lost 3 bases, with 11 bases spanning the gap. CDR3 length equals 13 residues. Per germline, CDR1 MNHEY and CDR2 SVGAGI. The CDR3 protein is CASSATGHYGYTF. The CDR3 nucleotides read TGTGCCAGCAGCGCAACAGGGCACTATGGCTACACCTTC.